The rows below give T cell receptor beta chains drawn from one sample of a study of shared clonotypes between healthy human individuals. This table comes from immunoSEQ multiplex PCR, and its TCRdb copy is limited to in-frame clones, with some not included. Among approximately 840,000 clones, around 96% were seen once, and the ten largest hold under 0.25%. Sequenced input: naive CD8+ T cells sorted from blood. The receptor set was obtained from a man younger than 45 in good health. CDR3s include the opening cysteine and the closing phenylalanine or tryptophan. Each record gives: V gene, clone size, J gene, D gene, CDR3 protein, CDR3 DNA. A D gene is named only where the DNA matches it firmly. The size entry is marked missing in some rows and otherwise reads once, few, many or a size class.

v_gene: TRBV27
abundance: -
j_gene: TRBJ2-5
d_gene: TRBD1
CDR3aa: CASSLDRGSQTQYF
CDR3nt: TGTGCCAGCAGTCTGGACAGGGGCAGCCAGACCCAGTACTTC

v_gene: TRBV7-6
abundance: -
j_gene: TRBJ2-7
d_gene: -
CDR3aa: CASSPRTGYEQYF
CDR3nt: TGTGCCAGCAGCCCCCGAACGGGTTACGAGCAGTACTTC

v_gene: TRBV7-9
abundance: -
j_gene: TRBJ2-3
d_gene: TRBD2
CDR3aa: CASSGGAGLADTDTQYF
CDR3nt: TGTGCCAGCAGCGGGGGGGCGGGACTAGCGGACACAGATACGCAGTATTTT

v_gene: TRBV7-2
abundance: -
j_gene: TRBJ1-2
d_gene: -
CDR3aa: CASSLSLDINGYTF
CDR3nt: TGTGCCAGCAGCTTGTCATTGGATATCAATGGCTACACCTTC

v_gene: TRBV19
abundance: -
j_gene: TRBJ1-2
d_gene: -
CDR3aa: CASSIATDYGYTF
CDR3nt: TGTGCCAGTAGTATAGCGACAGACTATGGCTACACCTTC

v_gene: TRBV6-5
abundance: -
j_gene: TRBJ2-1
d_gene: -
CDR3aa: CASTEGPTYNEQFF
CDR3nt: TGTGCCAGCACTGAGGGGCCTACCTACAATGAGCAGTTCTTC

v_gene: TRBV14
abundance: -
j_gene: TRBJ1-1
d_gene: -
CDR3aa: CASSPRDVAEAFF
CDR3nt: TGTGCCAGCAGCCCCAGGGACGTCGCTGAAGCTTTCTTT

v_gene: TRBV19
abundance: -
j_gene: TRBJ2-3
d_gene: TRBD2
CDR3aa: CASSGAWDDTGLAGQTDTQYF
CDR3nt: TGTGCCAGTAGCGGTGCCTGGGACGACACGGGACTAGCGGGGCAGACAGATACGCAGTATTTT

v_gene: TRBV27
abundance: -
j_gene: TRBJ2-2
d_gene: -
CDR3aa: CASSFFLTKGTGELFF
CDR3nt: TGTGCCAGCAGCTTCTTCTTGACAAAAGGCACCGGGGAGCTGTTTTTT

v_gene: TRBV7-8
abundance: -
j_gene: TRBJ2-1
d_gene: TRBD1
CDR3aa: CASSRGQGARNEQFF
CDR3nt: TGTGCCAGCAGCCGCGGACAGGGGGCGCGAAATGAGCAGTTCTTC

v_gene: TRBV29-1
abundance: -
j_gene: TRBJ2-5
d_gene: TRBD1
CDR3aa: CSVEWTGTEETQYF
CDR3nt: TGCAGCGTTGAATGGACAGGAACAGAAGAGACCCAGTACTTC

v_gene: TRBV29-1
abundance: once
j_gene: TRBJ2-1
d_gene: -
CDR3aa: CSVVSFSYNEQFF
CDR3nt: TGCAGCGTGGTGAGCTTCTCCTACAATGAGCAGTTCTTC

v_gene: TRBV27
abundance: -
j_gene: TRBJ2-7
d_gene: -
CDR3aa: CASLSAGGEQYF
CDR3nt: TGTGCCAGCCTCTCGGCCGGGGGCGAGCAGTACTTC

v_gene: TRBV27
abundance: once
j_gene: TRBJ2-1
d_gene: TRBD2
CDR3aa: CASSSGLGPYNEQFF
CDR3nt: TGTGCCAGCAGTTCAGGACTAGGACCCTACAATGAGCAGTTCTTC

v_gene: TRBV6-1
abundance: -
j_gene: TRBJ2-7
d_gene: TRBD1
CDR3aa: CASSDPGGVFGGYEQYF
CDR3nt: TGTGCCAGCAGTGATCCAGGGGGCGTATTCGGTGGGTACGAGCAGTACTTC

v_gene: TRBV27
abundance: -
j_gene: TRBJ2-5
d_gene: TRBD1
CDR3aa: CASSSIRDSQETQYF
CDR3nt: TGTGCCAGCAGTTCAATCCGGGACAGCCAAGAGACCCAGTACTTC

v_gene: TRBV7-9
abundance: -
j_gene: TRBJ2-5
d_gene: TRBD1
CDR3aa: CASSPGTGIKETQYF
CDR3nt: TGTGCCAGCAGCCCAGGGACAGGGATTAAAGAGACCCAGTACTTC

v_gene: TRBV28
abundance: -
j_gene: TRBJ1-1
d_gene: -
CDR3aa: CASSLGGRDTEAFF
CDR3nt: TGTGCCAGCAGTTTAGGAGGGAGGGACACTGAAGCTTTCTTT

v_gene: TRBV5-8
abundance: -
j_gene: TRBJ2-7
d_gene: TRBD2
CDR3aa: CASSPTSGSKEQYF
CDR3nt: TGTGCCAGCAGCCCCACTAGCGGGAGTAAGGAGCAGTACTTC

v_gene: TRBV29-1
abundance: -
j_gene: TRBJ2-7
d_gene: TRBD2
CDR3aa: CSGLAGGPSYEQYF
CDR3nt: TGCAGCGGATTAGCGGGAGGACCCTCCTACGAGCAGTACTTC

v_gene: TRBV7-6
abundance: -
j_gene: TRBJ2-7
d_gene: -
CDR3aa: CASSHRTNYEQYF
CDR3nt: TGTGCCAGCAGCCACCGGACGAACTACGAGCAGTACTTC

v_gene: TRBV30
abundance: -
j_gene: TRBJ1-1
d_gene: -
CDR3aa: CAWSVLGAEAFF
CDR3nt: TGTGCCTGGAGTGTACTTGGCGCTGAAGCTTTCTTT

v_gene: TRBV27
abundance: -
j_gene: TRBJ2-3
d_gene: -
CDR3aa: CASIPTRVGAHYADTQYF
CDR3nt: TGTGCCAGCATCCCGACGCGTGTGGGAGCTCACTATGCGGATACGCAGTATTTT

v_gene: TRBV9
abundance: -
j_gene: TRBJ2-1
d_gene: TRBD2
CDR3aa: CASSGSRQFF
CDR3nt: TGTGCCAGTAGCGGGAGTCGGCAGTTCTTC

v_gene: TRBV7-9
abundance: -
j_gene: TRBJ1-1
d_gene: -
CDR3aa: CASSNGNTEAFF
CDR3nt: TGTGCCAGCAGCAACGGGAACACTGAAGCTTTCTTT

v_gene: TRBV27
abundance: -
j_gene: TRBJ2-7
d_gene: -
CDR3aa: CASSFFRGPYEQYF
CDR3nt: TGTGCCAGCAGTTTTTTCAGGGGACCCTACGAGCAGTACTTC

v_gene: TRBV6-1
abundance: -
j_gene: TRBJ2-7
d_gene: TRBD2
CDR3aa: CASSAGTSGRRPYEQYF
CDR3nt: TGTGCCAGCAGTGCCGGGACTAGCGGGAGACGTCCCTACGAGCAGTACTTC

v_gene: TRBV5-6
abundance: -
j_gene: TRBJ2-5
d_gene: -
CDR3aa: CASSIMTRGETQYF
CDR3nt: TGTGCCAGCAGCATTATGACGAGAGGCGAGACCCAGTACTTC

v_gene: TRBV5-1
abundance: few
j_gene: TRBJ2-1
d_gene: -
CDR3aa: CASSLAGNEQFF
CDR3nt: TGCGCCAGCAGCTTGGCGGGGAATGAGCAGTTCTTC

v_gene: TRBV7-9
abundance: -
j_gene: TRBJ2-5
d_gene: -
CDR3aa: CASNSGSMSQETQYF
CDR3nt: TGTGCCAGCAACAGCGGGTCAATGTCTCAAGAGACCCAGTACTTC

v_gene: TRBV27
abundance: -
j_gene: TRBJ2-7
d_gene: -
CDR3aa: CASSLSNPSTYEQYF
CDR3nt: TGTGCCAGCAGTTTATCTAACCCAAGTACATACGAGCAGTACTTC

v_gene: TRBV6-1
abundance: -
j_gene: TRBJ2-7
d_gene: TRBD2
CDR3aa: CASSESGTSGLYEQYF
CDR3nt: TGTGCCAGCAGTGAGTCCGGGACTAGCGGACTTTACGAGCAGTACTTC

v_gene: TRBV7-6
abundance: -
j_gene: TRBJ2-5
d_gene: -
CDR3aa: CASRGEVKETQYF
CDR3nt: TGTGCCAGCAGGGGGGAGGTGAAGGAGACCCAGTACTTC

v_gene: TRBV20-1
abundance: -
j_gene: TRBJ2-1
d_gene: -
CDR3aa: CSGDLGNEQFF
CDR3nt: TGCAGTGGAGATCTTGGCAATGAGCAGTTCTTC

v_gene: TRBV28
abundance: -
j_gene: TRBJ1-2
d_gene: -
CDR3aa: CASTARGGPGGYTF
CDR3nt: TGTGCCAGCACCGCCCGGGGTGGCCCAGGCGGCTACACCTTC

v_gene: TRBV28
abundance: once
j_gene: TRBJ1-2
d_gene: -
CDR3aa: CASSLPVLPGQSIYGYTF
CDR3nt: TGTGCCAGCAGTCTTCCAGTACTTCCGGGACAAAGTATCTATGGCTACACCTTC

v_gene: TRBV5-6
abundance: -
j_gene: TRBJ2-6
d_gene: TRBD1
CDR3aa: CASRPTGGSNSGANVLTF
CDR3nt: TGTGCCAGCAGGCCTACAGGGGGCTCCAACTCTGGGGCCAACGTCCTGACTTTC

v_gene: TRBV7-9
abundance: -
j_gene: TRBJ2-7
d_gene: -
CDR3aa: CASSSRDRAGEQYF
CDR3nt: TGTGCCAGCAGCTCCCGCGACAGGGCGGGGGAGCAGTACTTC

v_gene: TRBV19
abundance: -
j_gene: TRBJ2-1
d_gene: -
CDR3aa: CASSVPPSYNEQFF
CDR3nt: TGTGCCAGTAGTGTTCCCCCTTCCTACAATGAGCAGTTCTTC

v_gene: TRBV9
abundance: -
j_gene: TRBJ1-5
d_gene: -
CDR3aa: CASSVGGFGNQPQHF
CDR3nt: TGTGCCAGCAGCGTAGGGGGGTTTGGCAATCAGCCCCAGCATTTT

v_gene: TRBV5-6
abundance: -
j_gene: TRBJ2-3
d_gene: -
CDR3aa: CASTRYNGNTDTQYF
CDR3nt: TGTGCCAGCACCCGGTATAACGGAAACACAGATACGCAGTATTTT

v_gene: TRBV5-4
abundance: -
j_gene: TRBJ1-1
d_gene: -
CDR3aa: CASSYTGHGNTEAFF
CDR3nt: TGTGCCAGCAGCTATACGGGACATGGGAACACTGAAGCTTTCTTT

v_gene: TRBV4-3
abundance: -
j_gene: TRBJ1-4
d_gene: -
CDR3aa: CASSRTAGNEKLFF
CDR3nt: TGCGCCAGCAGCCGGACAGCTGGTAATGAAAAACTGTTTTTT

v_gene: TRBV9
abundance: -
j_gene: TRBJ1-1
d_gene: -
CDR3aa: CASSPRGGTEAFF
CDR3nt: TGTGCCAGCAGCCCCCGTGGCGGAACTGAAGCTTTCTTT